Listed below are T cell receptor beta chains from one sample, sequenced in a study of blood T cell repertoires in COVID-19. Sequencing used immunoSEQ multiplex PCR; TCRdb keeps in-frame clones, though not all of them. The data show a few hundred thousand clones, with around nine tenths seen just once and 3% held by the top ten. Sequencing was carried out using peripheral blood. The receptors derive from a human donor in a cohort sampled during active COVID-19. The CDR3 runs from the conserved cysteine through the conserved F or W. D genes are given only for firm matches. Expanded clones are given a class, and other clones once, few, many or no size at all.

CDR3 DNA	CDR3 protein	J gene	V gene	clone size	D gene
TGTGCCAGCGTGGGGAGGGCTAGCAGACCCTACGAGCAGTACTTC	CASVGRASRPYEQYF	TRBJ2-7	TRBV2	NA	TRBD2
TGCGCCAGCAGCGAGACTAGCGGGGGCACAGATACGCAGTATTTT	CASSETSGGTDTQYF	TRBJ2-3	TRBV5-1	NA	TRBD2
TGTGCCAGCAGTTTTTGGGGGAGGGGAGGTCATAGTAATGAGCAGTTCTTC	CASSFWGRGGHSNEQFF	TRBJ2-1	TRBV27	NA	TRBD2
TGTGCCTGGAGTAAGGACAGCCAGGATAATTCACCCCTCCACTTT	CAWSKDSQDNSPLHF	TRBJ1-6	TRBV30	NA	NA
TGTGCCATCAGTCCCGGATCCTACTCGGGGGAGACCCAGTACTTC	CAISPGSYSGETQYF	TRBJ2-5	TRBV10-3	once	NA
TGTGCCAGCTCACCACCTCGGAACACTGAAGCTTTCTTT	CASSPPRNTEAFF	TRBJ1-1	TRBV18	NA	NA
TGCGCCAGCACCCCCGCCCCGGGACAGCCATACGAGCAGTACTTC	CASTPAPGQPYEQYF	TRBJ2-7	TRBV5-1	NA	TRBD1
TGTGCCAGCAGCTTGTACGGACAGGGGTGGACCGGGGAGCTGTTTTTT	CASSLYGQGWTGELFF	TRBJ2-2	TRBV7-8	NA	TRBD1
TGTGCCAGCACCGACATGCCCTCTTATGGCTACACCTTC	CASTDMPSYGYTF	TRBJ1-2	TRBV7-8	NA	NA
TGTGCCAGCAAGGGGGCTATAAAGGGCGAGCAGTACTTC	CASKGAIKGEQYF	TRBJ2-7	TRBV6-6	NA	TRBD1
TGTGCCAGCAGCAGCGACAGGGGGCTCGGGGAGCTGTTTTTT	CASSSDRGLGELFF	TRBJ2-2	TRBV5-8	NA	TRBD1
TGTGCCAGCAGTCCCGGGGGGGTAGAGCAGTTCTTC	CASSPGGVEQFF	TRBJ2-1	TRBV28	NA	TRBD2
TGTGCCAGCAGTTTCGTGAGGGGGGAGACCCAGTACTTC	CASSFVRGETQYF	TRBJ2-5	TRBV12-3/TRBV12-4	NA	NA
TGTGCCAGCAGCCAAGATACGTCGCAGACAACTAATGAAAAACTGTTTTTT	CASSQDTSQTTNEKLFF	TRBJ1-4	TRBV4-2	once	NA
TGTGCCAGCAGCGCTTCTAGCCGAGCCGGATCCGAGCAGTACTTC	CASSASSRAGSEQYF	TRBJ2-7	TRBV9	NA	NA
TGTGCCAGCAGCTTGTGGGGGACACAAGAGACCCAGTACTTC	CASSLWGTQETQYF	TRBJ2-5	TRBV5-5	NA	NA
TGTGCCACTCTTCCACGACACTCCTACAATGAGCAGTTCTTC	CATLPRHSYNEQFF	TRBJ2-1	TRBV6-5	NA	NA